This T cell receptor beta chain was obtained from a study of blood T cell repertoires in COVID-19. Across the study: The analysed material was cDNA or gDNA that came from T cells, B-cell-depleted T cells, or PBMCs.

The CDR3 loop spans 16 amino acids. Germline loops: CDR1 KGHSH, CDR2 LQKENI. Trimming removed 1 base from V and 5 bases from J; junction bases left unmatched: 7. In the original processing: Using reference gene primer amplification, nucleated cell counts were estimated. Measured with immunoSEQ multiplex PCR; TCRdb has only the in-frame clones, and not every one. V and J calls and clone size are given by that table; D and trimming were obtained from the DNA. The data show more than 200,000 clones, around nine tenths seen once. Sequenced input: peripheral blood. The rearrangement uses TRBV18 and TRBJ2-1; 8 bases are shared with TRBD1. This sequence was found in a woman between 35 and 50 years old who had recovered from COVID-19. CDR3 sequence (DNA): TGTGCCAGCTCACCACATAGGACAGGGTTGCACAATGAGCAGTTCTTC. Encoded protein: CASSPHRTGLHNEQFF.